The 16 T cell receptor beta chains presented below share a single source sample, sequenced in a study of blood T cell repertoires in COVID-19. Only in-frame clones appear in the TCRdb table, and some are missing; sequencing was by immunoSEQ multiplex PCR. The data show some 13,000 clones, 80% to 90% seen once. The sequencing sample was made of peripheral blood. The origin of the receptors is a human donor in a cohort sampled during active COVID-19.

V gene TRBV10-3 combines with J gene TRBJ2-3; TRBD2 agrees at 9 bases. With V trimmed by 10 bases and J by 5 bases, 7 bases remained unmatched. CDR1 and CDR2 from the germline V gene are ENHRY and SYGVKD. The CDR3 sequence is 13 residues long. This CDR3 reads CATEGGGGDTQYF. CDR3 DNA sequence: TGTGCCACAGAGGGCGGGGGGGGAGATACGCAGTATTTT.

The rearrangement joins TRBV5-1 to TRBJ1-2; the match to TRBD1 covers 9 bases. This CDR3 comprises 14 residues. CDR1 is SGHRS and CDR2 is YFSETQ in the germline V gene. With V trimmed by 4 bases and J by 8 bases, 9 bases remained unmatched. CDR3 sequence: CASSPGQGLDGYTF. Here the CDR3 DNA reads TGCGCCAGCAGCCCTGGACAGGGGCTGGACGGCTACACCTTC.

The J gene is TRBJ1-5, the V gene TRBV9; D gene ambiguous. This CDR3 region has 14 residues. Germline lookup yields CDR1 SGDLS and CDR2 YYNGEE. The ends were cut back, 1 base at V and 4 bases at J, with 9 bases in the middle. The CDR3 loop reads CASSVLPQNQPQHF. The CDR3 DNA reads TGTGCCAGCAGCGTACTACCCCAAAATCAGCCCCAGCATTTT.

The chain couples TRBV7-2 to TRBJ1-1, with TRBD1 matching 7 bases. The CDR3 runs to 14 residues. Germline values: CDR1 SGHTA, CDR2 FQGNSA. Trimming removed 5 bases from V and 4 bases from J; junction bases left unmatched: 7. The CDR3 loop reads CASSPSQGFTEAFF. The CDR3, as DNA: TGTGCCAGCAGCCCATCACAGGGGTTCACTGAAGCTTTCTTT.

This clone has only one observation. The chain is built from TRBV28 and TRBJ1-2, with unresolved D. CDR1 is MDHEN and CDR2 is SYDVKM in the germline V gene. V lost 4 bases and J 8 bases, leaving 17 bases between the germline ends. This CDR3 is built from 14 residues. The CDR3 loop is CASSSPPASGGYTF. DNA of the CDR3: TGTGCCAGCAGTTCCCCCCCGGCTTCGGGAGGCTACACCTTC.

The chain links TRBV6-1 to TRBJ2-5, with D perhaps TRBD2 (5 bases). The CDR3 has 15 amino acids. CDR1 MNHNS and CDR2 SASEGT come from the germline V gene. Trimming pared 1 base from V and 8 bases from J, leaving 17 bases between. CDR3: CASSEEMAGRATQYF. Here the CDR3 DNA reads TGTGCCAGCAGTGAAGAAATGGCGGGCCGGGCCACCCAGTACTTC.

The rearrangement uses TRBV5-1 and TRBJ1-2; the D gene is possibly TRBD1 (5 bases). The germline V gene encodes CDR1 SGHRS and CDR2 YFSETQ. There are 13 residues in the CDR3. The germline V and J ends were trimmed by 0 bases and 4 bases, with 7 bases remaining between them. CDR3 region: CASSLDDSYGYTF. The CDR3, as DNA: TGCGCCAGCAGCTTGGACGACAGCTATGGCTACACCTTC.

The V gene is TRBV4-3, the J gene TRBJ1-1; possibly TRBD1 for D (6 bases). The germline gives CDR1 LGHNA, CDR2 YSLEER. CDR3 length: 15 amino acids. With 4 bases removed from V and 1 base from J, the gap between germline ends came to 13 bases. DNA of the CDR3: TGCGCCAGCAGCCTCGGGGGGGCTCAGAACACTGAAGCTTTCTTT. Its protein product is CASSLGGAQNTEAFF.

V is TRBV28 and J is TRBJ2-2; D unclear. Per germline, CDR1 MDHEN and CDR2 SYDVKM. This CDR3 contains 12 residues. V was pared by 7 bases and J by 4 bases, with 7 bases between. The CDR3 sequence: CASKEPTGELFF. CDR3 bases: TGTGCCAGCAAAGAGCCCACCGGGGAGCTGTTTTTT.

For the CDR3, the DNA is TGTGCCAGTAGTAGACGGGCGGGGGGTGACAATCAGCCCCAGCATTTT. This sequence encodes CASSRRAGGDNQPQHF. The chain uses TRBV19 and TRBJ1-5; the D gene is possibly TRBD1 (5 bases). Trimming shortened V by 4 bases and J by 3 bases, and 16 bases separated the two germline ends. CDR3 length equals 16 residues. The germline CDR1 and CDR2 sequences are LNHDA and SQIVND (reference sequence).

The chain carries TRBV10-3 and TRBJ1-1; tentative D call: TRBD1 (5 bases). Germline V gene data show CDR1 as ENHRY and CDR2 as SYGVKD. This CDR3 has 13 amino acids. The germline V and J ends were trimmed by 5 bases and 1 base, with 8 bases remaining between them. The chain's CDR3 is CAISKTGNTEAFF. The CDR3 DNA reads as TGTGCCATCAGTAAAACAGGGAACACTGAAGCTTTCTTT.

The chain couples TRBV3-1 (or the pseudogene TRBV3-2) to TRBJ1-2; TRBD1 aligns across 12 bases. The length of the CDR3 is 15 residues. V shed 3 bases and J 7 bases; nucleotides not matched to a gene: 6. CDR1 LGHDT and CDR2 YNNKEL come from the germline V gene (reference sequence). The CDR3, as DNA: TGTGCCAGCAGCCAGAGGGGACAGGGGGCTGGTGGCTACACCTTC. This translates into CASSQRGQGAGGYTF.

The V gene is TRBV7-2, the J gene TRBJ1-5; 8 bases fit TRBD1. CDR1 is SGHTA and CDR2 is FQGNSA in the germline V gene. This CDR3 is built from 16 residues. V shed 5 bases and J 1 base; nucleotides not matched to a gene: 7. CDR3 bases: TGTGCCAGCAGCCTCGAACAGGGGGGGAGCAATCAGCCCCAGCATTTT. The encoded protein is CASSLEQGGSNQPQHF.

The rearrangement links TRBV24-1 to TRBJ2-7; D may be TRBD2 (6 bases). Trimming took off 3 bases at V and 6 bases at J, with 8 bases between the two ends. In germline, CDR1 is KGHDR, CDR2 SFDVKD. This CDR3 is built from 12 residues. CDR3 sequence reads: CATSDPGGEQYF. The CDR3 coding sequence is TGTGCCACCAGTGATCCCGGGGGCGAGCAGTACTTC.

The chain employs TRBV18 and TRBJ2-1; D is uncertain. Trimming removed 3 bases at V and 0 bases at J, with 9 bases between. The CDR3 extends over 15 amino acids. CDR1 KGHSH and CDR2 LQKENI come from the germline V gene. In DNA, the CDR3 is TGTGCCAGCTCACCTCCTATGAGCTCCTACAATGAGCAGTTCTTC. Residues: CASSPPMSSYNEQFF.

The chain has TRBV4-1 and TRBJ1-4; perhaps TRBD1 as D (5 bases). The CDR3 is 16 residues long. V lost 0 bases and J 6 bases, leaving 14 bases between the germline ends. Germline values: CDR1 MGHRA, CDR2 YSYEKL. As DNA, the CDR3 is TGCGCCAGCAGCCAAGATGGGGCGGGGCGGGATGAAAAACTGTTTTTT. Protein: CASSQDGAGRDEKLFF.